This is a list of T cell receptor beta chains from one sample in a study of CD8+ T cells in alopecia areata. The data were produced by immunoSEQ multiplex PCR, yet TCRdb's version contains in-frame clones alone and is incomplete. The sample contains about 260,000 clones, approximately 60% of which appear only once. The sample consisted of CD4+ T cells sorted from blood, taken at roughly week 52, from a patient treated with tofacitinib. The receptors were gathered from a human donor with alopecia areata. Each CDR3 is given with its conserved first and last residue. A D gene is named only where the DNA matches it firmly. Clone size is shown for a subset of rows, as once, few, many or a class of expanded clone.

J | size | D | V | CDR3 | DNA
TRBJ1-1 | many | - | TRBV7-2 | CASSLAGVHSSSEAFF | TGTGCCAGCAGCTTAGCGGGGGTGCACTCGTCGAGTGAAGCTTTCTTT
TRBJ2-3 | few | TRBD2 | TRBV6-5 | CASSYSAGGQGDTQYF | TGTGCCAGCAGTTACTCGGCGGGGGGGCAAGGAGATACGCAGTATTTT
TRBJ1-4 | - | - | TRBV5-5 | CASSPPGPNEKLFF | TGTGCCAGCAGCCCACCGGGGCCCAATGAAAAACTGTTTTTT
TRBJ2-3 | few | - | TRBV4-1 | CASSQVVRDTQYF | TGCGCCAGCAGCCAAGTAGTGCGGGATACGCAGTATTTT
TRBJ1-5 | - | - | TRBV30 | CAWRRSGGNQPQHF | TGTGCCTGGAGGAGGTCAGGGGGCAATCAGCCCCAGCATTTT
TRBJ2-1 | - | TRBD1 | TRBV9 | CASSLMGTGDEQFF | TGTGCCAGCAGCCTCATGGGGACAGGGGACGAACAGTTCTTC
TRBJ2-7 | - | - | TRBV30 | CAWSRTTHEQYF | TGTGCCTGGAGTAGGACTACCCACGAGCAGTACTTC
TRBJ2-3 | - | TRBD1 | TRBV29-1 | CSVQDFTGGATDTQYF | TGCAGCGTGCAAGACTTTACAGGGGGCGCAACAGATACGCAGTATTTT
TRBJ2-7 | - | - | TRBV30 | CAWSVGKGSYEQYF | TGTGCCTGGAGTGTAGGGAAGGGGTCCTACGAGCAGTACTTC
TRBJ2-6 | once | - | TRBV5-1 | CASSIGTSSGANVLTF | TGCGCCAGCAGCATCGGGACATCCTCTGGGGCCAACGTCCTGACTTTC
TRBJ2-2 | once | - | TRBV30 | CARGAGELFF | TGTGCCCGGGGCGCCGGGGAGCTGTTTTTT
TRBJ2-7 | once | TRBD1 | TRBV6-5 | CASSARTGGSYEQYF | TGTGCCAGCAGTGCCCGGACAGGGGGCTCCTACGAGCAGTACTTC
TRBJ1-3 | - | TRBD1 | TRBV30 | CAWSMRQGVSGNTIYF | TGTGCCTGGAGTATGCGACAGGGAGTCTCTGGAAACACCATATATTTT
TRBJ2-5 | - | TRBD2 | TRBV5-4 | CASSRLALGAPETQYF | TGTGCCAGCAGCAGACTAGCTCTTGGGGCTCCAGAGACCCAGTACTTC
TRBJ2-7 | - | TRBD1 | TRBV27 | CASARVRQGGPYEQYF | TGTGCCAGCGCGCGGGTACGACAGGGGGGTCCCTACGAGCAGTACTTC
TRBJ2-6 | few | TRBD2 | TRBV5-1 | CASSLAPRGGAGANVLTF | TGCGCCAGCAGCTTGGCCCCGCGGGGGGGCGCTGGGGCCAACGTCCTGACTTTC
TRBJ1-1 | - | - | TRBV29-1 | CSVDATGNTEAFF | TGCAGCGTTGACGCGACGGGGAACACTGAAGCTTTCTTT
TRBJ1-6 | few | - | TRBV7-9 | CASREGNSPLHF | TGTGCCAGCAGGGAAGGGAATTCACCCCTCCACTTT
TRBJ2-4 | - | - | TRBV15 | CATSAPGSLGNIQYF | TGTGCCACCAGCGCCCCAGGATCCCTAGGAAACATTCAGTACTTC
TRBJ2-7 | many | - | TRBV7-8 | CASSVEGLYEQYF | TGTGCCAGCAGCGTTGAGGGTCTCTACGAGCAGTACTTC
TRBJ2-3 | few | - | TRBV6-6 | CASSWTVSTDTQYF | TGTGCCAGCAGTTGGACAGTCAGCACAGATACGCAGTATTTT
TRBJ2-7 | few | - | TRBV30 | CAWTPLGPSSYEQYF | TGTGCCTGGACCCCTCTGGGACCAAGCTCCTACGAGCAGTACTTC
TRBJ2-2 | - | TRBD2 | TRBV9 | CASSSLAGETGELFF | TGTGCCAGCAGCTCATTAGCGGGGGAAACCGGGGAGCTGTTTTTT
TRBJ2-5 | - | - | TRBV19 | CASSWGRRETQYF | TGTGCCAGTAGCTGGGGGCGACGAGAGACCCAGTACTTC
TRBJ2-3 | - | - | TRBV9 | CASSVGVSSTDTQYF | TGTGCCAGCAGCGTAGGAGTTAGCAGCACAGATACGCAGTATTTT
TRBJ2-2 | - | TRBD2 | TRBV11-2 | CASSFLAGGLTGELFF | TGTGCCAGCAGCTTTCTAGCGGGGGGTTTGACCGGGGAGCTGTTTTTT
TRBJ2-7 | - | TRBD1 | TRBV4-3 | CASSQEFTGGYEQYF | TGCGCCAGCAGCCAAGAGTTCACAGGGGGCTACGAGCAGTACTTC
TRBJ2-3 | - | - | TRBV30 | CAWSRTAGTDTQYF | TGTGCCTGGAGTCGGACAGCAGGCACAGATACGCAGTATTTT
TRBJ2-7 | - | TRBD2 | TRBV25-1 | CASSAAGGSYEQYF | TGTGCCAGCAGTGCGGCGGGGGGCTCCTACGAGCAGTACTTC
TRBJ1-5 | - | TRBD1 | TRBV4-1 | CASSQEGQGLQPQHF | TGCGCCAGCAGCCAAGAGGGACAGGGTTTACAGCCCCAGCATTTT
TRBJ2-2 | - | - | TRBV30 | CAWSVPRGATTGELFF | TGTGCCTGGAGTGTACCTAGGGGGGCGACCACCGGGGAGCTGTTTTTT
TRBJ1-2 | - | - | TRBV20-1 | CSARGYTF | TGCAGTGCGCGTGGCTACACCTTC
TRBJ1-3 | - | - | TRBV30 | CAWSFGVNSGNTIYF | TGTGCCTGGAGTTTTGGAGTGAATTCTGGAAACACCATATATTTT
TRBJ1-2 | - | - | TRBV5-6 | CASSWVWGRDYGYTF | TGTGCCAGCAGCTGGGTATGGGGACGGGACTATGGCTACACCTTC
TRBJ2-5 | few | - | TRBV7-7 | CASSPGNQETQYF | TGTGCTAGCAGCCCCGGGAACCAAGAGACCCAGTACTTC
TRBJ2-3 | - | TRBD2 | TRBV30 | CAFTGGPTDTQYF | TGTGCCTTTACGGGGGGACCCACAGATACGCAGTATTTT
TRBJ1-1 | - | - | TRBV30 | CAWSAASNTEAFF | TGTGCCTGGAGTGCCGCCTCTAACACTGAAGCTTTCTTT
TRBJ1-5 | few | - | TRBV29-1 | CSVVSDFNQPQHF | TGCAGCGTTGTATCAGATTTCAATCAGCCCCAGCATTTT
TRBJ2-3 | - | - | TRBV29-1 | CSVPGGVITDTQYF | TGCAGCGTTCCAGGCGGGGTAATCACAGATACGCAGTATTTT
TRBJ1-1 | - | - | TRBV5-6 | CASSPGRRGNTEAFF | TGTGCCAGCAGCCCAGGTAGGCGGGGGAACACTGAAGCTTTCTTT
TRBJ2-5 | - | - | TRBV7-2 | CASSSPGRGETQYF | TGTGCCAGCAGCTCCCCGGGCCGAGGAGAGACCCAGTACTTC